This TCR beta chain stems from a study of blood T cell repertoires in COVID-19. Study in general: Whether acute or convalescent, the COVID-19 samples came from the United States, Italy and Spain.

The method was immunoSEQ multiplex PCR; TCRdb's version includes in-frame clones alone and lacks a portion of them. The sample lists 250,000 to 350,000 clones, 75% to 90% seen once, with 4.3% in the top ten. The source of this sequence is a woman aged 25 to 39 who had recovered from COVID-19. Sequencing was carried out using PBMCs or T cells enriched from blood (not recorded which).

The CDR3 DNA reads TGTGCCAGCAGCTCAGGGTTAGGTGGGGCCAACGTCCTGACTTTC. This codes for CASSSGLGGANVLTF. The chain links TRBV5-6 to TRBJ2-6; TRBD1 is a possible D gene (5 bases). The CDR3 spans 15 residues. Trimming stripped 3 bases from V and 3 bases from J, with 10 bases between. Germline V gene data show CDR1 as SGHDT and CDR2 as YYEEEE.